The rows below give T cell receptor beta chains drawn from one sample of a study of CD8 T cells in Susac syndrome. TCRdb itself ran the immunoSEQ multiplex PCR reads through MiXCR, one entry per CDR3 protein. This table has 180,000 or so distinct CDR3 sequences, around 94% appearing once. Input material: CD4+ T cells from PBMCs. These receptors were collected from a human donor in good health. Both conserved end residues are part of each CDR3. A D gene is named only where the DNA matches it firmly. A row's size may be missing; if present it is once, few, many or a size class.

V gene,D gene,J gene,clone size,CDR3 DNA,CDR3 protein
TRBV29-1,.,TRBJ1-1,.,TGCAGCGTCCAACACACGAACACTGAAGCTTTCTTT,CSVQHTNTEAFF
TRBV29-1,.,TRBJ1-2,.,TGCAGCGTGGGGAGCTTCTATGGCTACACCTTC,CSVGSFYGYTF
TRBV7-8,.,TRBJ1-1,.,TGTGCCAGCAGCCCGGAACGGGGGTTCCAGGACACTGAAGCTTTCTTT,CASSPERGFQDTEAFF
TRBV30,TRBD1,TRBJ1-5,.,TGTGCCTGGACCCCGGACAGGGGCAATCAGCCCCAGCATTTT,CAWTPDRGNQPQHF
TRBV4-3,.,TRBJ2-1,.,TGCGCCAGCAGCCAAGATTGGTATAAAGGTTCGCAGTTCTTC,CASSQDWYKGSQFF
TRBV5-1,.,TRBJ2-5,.,TGCGCCAGCAGCTTGGGGTCAGCGGCCCAAGAGACCCAGTACTTC,CASSLGSAAQETQYF
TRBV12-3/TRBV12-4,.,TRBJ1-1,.,TGTGCCAGCAGTTCGACATCCCGAACTGAAGCTTTCTTT,CASSSTSRTEAFF
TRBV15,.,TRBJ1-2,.,TGTGCCACCAGCAGAGATAAGGGGGACTATGGCTACACCTTC,CATSRDKGDYGYTF
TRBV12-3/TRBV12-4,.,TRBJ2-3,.,TGTGCCAGCAGTTTAAGGGGGTTCGCAGATACGCAGTATTTT,CASSLRGFADTQYF
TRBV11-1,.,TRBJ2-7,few,TGTGCCAGCAGCTTACTTGGGGGCTACGAGCAGTACTTC,CASSLLGGYEQYF
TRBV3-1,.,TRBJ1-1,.,TGTGCCAGCAGCCAAGGGGACACTAACACTGAAGCTTTCTTT,CASSQGDTNTEAFF
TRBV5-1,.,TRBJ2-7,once,TGCGCCAGCAGCCCCTGGGGAGGAGGGGACACCTCCTACGAGCAGTACTTC,CASSPWGGGDTSYEQYF
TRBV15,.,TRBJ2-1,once,TGTGCCACCAGCAGAGCCATTAGCGACTACAATGAGCAGTTCTTC,CATSRAISDYNEQFF
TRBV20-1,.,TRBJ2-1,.,TGCAGTGCCCCAGACACCTACAATGAGCAGTTCTTC,CSAPDTYNEQFF
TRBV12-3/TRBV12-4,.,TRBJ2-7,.,TGTGCCAGCAACATCGTCGGCGTCGCCTACGAGCAGTACTTC,CASNIVGVAYEQYF
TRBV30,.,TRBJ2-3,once,TGTGCGGGGGGAAATACGCAGTATTTT,CAGGNTQYF
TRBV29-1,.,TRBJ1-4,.,TGCAGCGGCATGAGAGGCCATAATGAAAAACTGTTTTTT,CSGMRGHNEKLFF
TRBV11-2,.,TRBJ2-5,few,TGTGCCAGCAGCAGGGGTCCACCGACCCAGTACTTC,CASSRGPPTQYF
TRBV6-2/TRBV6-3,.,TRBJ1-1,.,TGTGCCAGCACTTACCAAAGGACGGGGACTGAAGCTTTCTTT,CASTYQRTGTEAFF
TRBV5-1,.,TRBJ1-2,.,TGCGCCAGCAGCCCGGGGTCCGGCCAATATGGCTACACCTTC,CASSPGSGQYGYTF
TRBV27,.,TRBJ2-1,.,TGTGCCAGCAGTTTTGAGGCCAGCACAAATGAGCAGTTCTTC,CASSFEASTNEQFF
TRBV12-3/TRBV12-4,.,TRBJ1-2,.,TGTGCCAGCGAGGACAGACAATATGGCTACACCTTC,CASEDRQYGYTF
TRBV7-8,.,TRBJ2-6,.,TGTGCCAGCAGCCACGGGCAAAGGGGGGCCAACGTCCTGACTTTC,CASSHGQRGANVLTF
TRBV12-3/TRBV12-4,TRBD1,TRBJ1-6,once,TGTGCCAGCAGCGTTGGACAGGGCGGTTCACCCCTCCACTTT,CASSVGQGGSPLHF
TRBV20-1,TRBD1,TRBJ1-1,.,TGCAGTGCTGCCACAGGGGTCCCCAACACTGAAGCTTTCTTT,CSAATGVPNTEAFF
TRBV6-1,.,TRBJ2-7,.,TGTGCCAGCAGCACAGGACAGCCCTACGAGCAGTACTTC,CASSTGQPYEQYF
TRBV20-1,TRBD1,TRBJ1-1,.,TGCAGTGCCGGAGACAGGGGGCGTTACACTGAAGCTTTCTTT,CSAGDRGRYTEAFF
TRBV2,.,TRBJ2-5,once,TGTGCCAGCAGCGCCCTTACCCCTCAAGAGACCCAGTACTTC,CASSALTPQETQYF
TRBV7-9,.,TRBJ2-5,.,TGTGCCAGCAGCTTAGGTTTAGAGACCCAGTACTTC,CASSLGLETQYF
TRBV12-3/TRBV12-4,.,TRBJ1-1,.,TGTGCCAGCAGTTTGGGTTGGGGGGCTGAAGCTTTCTTT,CASSLGWGAEAFF
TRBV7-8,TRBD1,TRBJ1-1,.,TGTGCCAGCAGCCCCAACCGGGACAGCATGAACACTGAAGCTTTCTTT,CASSPNRDSMNTEAFF
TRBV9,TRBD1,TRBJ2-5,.,TGTGCCAGCAGCGTGGTCGACAGGGGCCCCCAAGAGACCCAGTACTTC,CASSVVDRGPQETQYF
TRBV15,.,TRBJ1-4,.,TGTGCCACGCAGACAGATGCAACTAATGAAAAACTGTTTTTT,CATQTDATNEKLFF
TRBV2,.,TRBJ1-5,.,TGTGCCAGCAGTGCTGGGGAGCCCCAGCATTTT,CASSAGEPQHF
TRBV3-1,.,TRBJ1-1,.,TGTGCCAGCAGCCAAGATTCGGCAGGGCACACTGAAGCTTTCTTT,CASSQDSAGHTEAFF
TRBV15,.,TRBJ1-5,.,TGTGCCACCAGCTTCGACGGAAATCAGCCCCAGCATTTT,CATSFDGNQPQHF
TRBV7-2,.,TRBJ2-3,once,TGTGCCAGCAGCCGAGATTTAGGGGATACGCAGTATTTT,CASSRDLGDTQYF
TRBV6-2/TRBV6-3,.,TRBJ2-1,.,TGTGCCACCGCTGGACTCTACAATGAGCAGTTCTTC,CATAGLYNEQFF
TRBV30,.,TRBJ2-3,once,TGTGCCTGGAGGTGGAACAGTGCAGATACGCAGTATTTT,CAWRWNSADTQYF
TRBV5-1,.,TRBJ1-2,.,TGCGCCAGCAGCTCAGGACGGTTTGATGGCTACACCTTC,CASSSGRFDGYTF
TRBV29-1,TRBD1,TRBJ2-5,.,TGCAGCGTGAGAAACAGGGGGAAAGAGACCCAGTACTTC,CSVRNRGKETQYF
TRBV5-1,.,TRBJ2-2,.,TGCGCCAGCAGCTTGGGATTCGGAAACACCGGGGAGCTGTTTTTT,CASSLGFGNTGELFF
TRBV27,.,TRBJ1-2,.,TGTGCCAGCAGTTTATCCGGCAGCCTTTATGGCTACACCTTC,CASSLSGSLYGYTF
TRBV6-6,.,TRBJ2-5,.,TGTGCCAGCAGACCAGGGCAAGAGACCCAGTACTTC,CASRPGQETQYF
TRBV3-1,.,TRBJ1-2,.,TGTGCCAGCAGCCAAGATCCTAGGTATGGCTACACCTTC,CASSQDPRYGYTF
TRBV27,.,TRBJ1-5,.,TGTGCCAGCAGTGATAGCAATCAGCCCCAGCATTTT,CASSDSNQPQHF
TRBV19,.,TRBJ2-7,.,TGTGCCAGTAGTCAGGGGATCTACGAGCAGTACTTC,CASSQGIYEQYF
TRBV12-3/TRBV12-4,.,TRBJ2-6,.,TGTGCCAGCAGTTTAGGAGGGGGGGCGGTCTCTGGGGCCAACGTCCTGACTTTC,CASSLGGGAVSGANVLTF
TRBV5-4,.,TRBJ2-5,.,TGTGCCAGCAGCAGGGAAGGGCAAGAGACCCAGTACTTC,CASSREGQETQYF
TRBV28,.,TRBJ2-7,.,TGTGCCAGCCACTGGGGCGGTTCCCCTTCCTACGAGCAGTACTTC,CASHWGGSPSYEQYF
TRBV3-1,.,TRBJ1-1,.,TGTGCCAGCAGCCAAGTTGATGAAGCTTTCTTT,CASSQVDEAFF
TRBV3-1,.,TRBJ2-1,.,TGTGCCAGCAGCCAAGGTCGGGCGGGTGGGGATGAGCAGTTCTTC,CASSQGRAGGDEQFF
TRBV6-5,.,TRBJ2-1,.,TGTGCCAGCTCACTGAGCCGCTCCTACAATGAGCAGTTCTTC,CASSLSRSYNEQFF
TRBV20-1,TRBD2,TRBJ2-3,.,TGCAGTGCTAGGGATATAGCGGGGGGGCAGTCAGATACGCAGTATTTT,CSARDIAGGQSDTQYF